The 28 T cell receptor beta chains below come from one sample, sequenced in a study of shared clonotypes between healthy human individuals. The table came from immunoSEQ multiplex PCR; TCRdb's copy has only in-frame clones and leaves some out. The sample holds around 1,900,000 clones, about 94% seen once. Naive CD8 cells, CD45RO-negative and positively selected for CCR7, excluded terminally differentiated effector memory CD45RA+ cells. Sequencing was carried out using naive CD8+ T cells from PBMCs. The receptors derive from a man between 18 and 35 years old in good health. Some clones in this sample may be carry-over from other donors' samples.

The CDR3 loop is CASKPSGIGEQYF. The CDR3 region has the DNA TGTGCCAGCAAGCCTAGCGGGATAGGGGAGCAGTACTTC. The rearrangement links TRBV27 to TRBJ2-7; 9 bases map to TRBD2. Germline trimming cut 7 bases from V and 7 bases from J; bases unmatched to any gene: 8. The CDR3 has 13 residues. The germline V gene has CDR1 MNHEY and CDR2 SMNVEV (reference sequence).

A single count supports this clone. The V and J genes are TRBV5-1 and TRBJ2-1; the D gene is possibly TRBD1 (6 bases). Trimming took 3 bases from V and 9 from J, leaving 13 bases between them. The CDR3 length is 13 residues. The germline V gene has CDR1 SGHRS and CDR2 YFSETQ. CDR3 loop: CASSSTGYTEQFF. The DNA for the CDR3 is TGCGCCAGCAGCTCCACAGGGTATACTGAGCAGTTCTTC. The full variable domain, completed using reference TRBV5-1 and TRBJ2-1, is KAGVTQTPRYLIKTRGQQVTLSCSPISGHRSVSWYQQTPGQGLQFLFEYFSETQRNKGNFPGRFSGRQFSNSRSEMNVSTLELGDSALYLCASSSTGYTEQFFGPGTRLTVL.

The V call is TRBV2, the J call TRBJ1-1; TRBD1 agrees at 7 bases. The V segment lost 8 bases and the J segment 0 bases; nucleotides outside the gene matches: 15. Per germline, CDR1 SNHLY and CDR2 FYNNEI. The CDR3 extends over 17 amino acids. CDR3 in DNA: TGTGCCAGCTGTAGGGACAGAGATACGGGGATGAACACTGAAGCTTTCTTT. The encoded protein is CASCRDRDTGMNTEAFF. The entire variable domain, with the rest obtained from reference TRBV2 and TRBJ1-1, is as follows: EPEVTQTPSHQVTQMGQEVILRCVPISNHLYFYWYRQILGQKVEFLVSFYNNEISEKSEIFDDQFSVERPDGSNFTLKIRSTKLEDSAMYFCASCRDRDTGMNTEAFFGQGTRLTVV.

The chain combines TRBV10-3 with TRBJ2-1; 8 nucleotides align to TRBD2. With 3 bases clipped from V and 4 bases from J, the junction kept 5 bases outside the gene matches. The CDR3 consists of 15 residues. Germline V gives CDR1 ENHRY, CDR2 SYGVKD. CDR3 sequence: CAISDPAGGYNEQFF. The CDR3 DNA reads TGTGCCATCAGTGACCCCGCGGGGGGATACAATGAGCAGTTCTTC.

Comments on this clone: Distinct nucleotide sequences in the sample also encode this CDR3. This chain links TRBV9 with TRBJ1-1; a possible D gene is TRBD1 (6 bases). CDR1 SGDLS and CDR2 YYNGEE come from the germline V gene. This CDR3 is 14 amino acids long. V was trimmed by 0 bases and J by 1 base, leaving 7 bases between them. CDR3 DNA sequence: TGTGCCAGCAGCGTAGAGGGACAGAACACTGAAGCTTTCTTT. It translates to CASSVEGQNTEAFF.

The chain employs TRBV7-9 and TRBJ2-7, with 9 bases that match TRBD1. V was clipped by 10 bases and J by 5 bases; unmatched bases: 6. From germline, CDR1 is SEHNR and CDR2 FQNEAQ (reference sequence). The length of the CDR3 is 12 residues. The CDR3 DNA reads as TGTGCCACAAGGACAGGGGTCGACGAGCAGTACTTC. It specifies CATRTGVDEQYF.

Worth noting for this clone: Other DNA sequences of this sample code for an identical CDR3. The chain couples TRBV28 to TRBJ2-5; TRBD2 might be the D (5 bases). This CDR3 has 12 amino acids. In germline, CDR1 is MDHEN, CDR2 SYDVKM. V lost 3 bases and J lost 4, with 6 bases in between. CDR3 bases: TGTGCCAGCAGTTTGAGCGGAGAGACCCAGTACTTC. Encoded protein: CASSLSGETQYF.

This rearrangement joins TRBV6-6 to TRBJ1-2; D may be TRBD1 (6 bases). Germline V gene sequence: CDR1 MNHNY, CDR2 SVGAGI (reference sequence). The CDR3 is 14 residues long. V lost 6 bases and J 4 bases, leaving 15 bases between the germline ends. The CDR3: CASSWNRESYGYTF. CDR3 DNA sequence: TGTGCCAGCAGCTGGAACAGGGAGTCCTATGGCTACACCTTC.

J is TRBJ2-7 and V is TRBV27, with 10 bases that match TRBD1. Per the germline V gene, CDR1 is MNHEY and CDR2 is SMNVEV (reference sequence). CDR3 length: 15 amino acids. The junction had 8 bases not matched to a gene; V was cut back by 5 bases and J by 4 bases. The CDR3 DNA reads TGTGCCAGCAGTACAACGACAGGGGGCGGTTACGAGCAGTACTTC. This translates into CASSTTTGGGYEQYF.

V is TRBV27 and J is TRBJ1-2; 12 nucleotides agree with TRBD1. J lost 8 bases, V lost 0 bases, and 4 bases had no gene match. Germline V gives CDR1 MNHEY, CDR2 SMNVEV (reference sequence). The CDR3 consists of 15 residues. CDR3 bases: TGTGCCAGCAGTTTATCCGGGACAGGGGGCGCGGGCTACACCTTC. Protein: CASSLSGTGGAGYTF.

The V and J genes are TRBV27 and TRBJ1-2; possibly TRBD1 for D (6 bases). CDR1 is MNHEY and CDR2 is SMNVEV in the germline V gene (reference sequence). V was clipped by 0 bases and J by 3 bases, with 20 bases between them. The CDR3 loop spans 18 amino acids. The CDR3 reads CASSLSWVPGAKDYGYTF. The CDR3 bases are TGTGCCAGCAGTTTATCTTGGGTCCCGGGGGCTAAGGACTATGGCTACACCTTC.

V and J are TRBV27 and TRBJ1-2, with a possible D match to TRBD1 (6 bases). This CDR3 is built from 14 residues. Germline CDR1 and CDR2: MNHEY and SMNVEV (reference sequence). V shed 0 bases and J shed 8 bases, with 13 bases lying between them. The CDR3 is CASSLSGHRAGYTF. The CDR3 bases are TGTGCCAGCAGTTTATCGGGCCACAGGGCCGGCTACACCTTC.

The chain combines TRBV7-9 with TRBJ2-5, with 13 nucleotides matching TRBD2. The DNA end is a closer match to TRBJ2-7, so the J assignment may be wrong. CDR1 and CDR2 from the germline V gene are SEHNR and FQNEAQ (reference sequence). The CDR3 has 17 amino acids. The DNA for the CDR3 is TGTGCCAGCAGCTTAGGAAGGACTAGCGGGAGACACTACGAGCAGTACTTC. Residues: CASSLGRTSGRHYEQYF.

V gene TRBV5-6 combines with J gene TRBJ1-2, with D unresolved. The germline gives CDR1 SGHDT, CDR2 YYEEEE. Deletions cut 0 bases from V and 6 bases from J, with 15 bases between. The CDR3 sequence is 15 residues long. DNA of the CDR3: TGTGCCAGCAGCTTGGGGGTGCAGGACCCTCATGGCTACACCTTC. Amino acid sequence: CASSLGVQDPHGYTF.

The J gene is TRBJ2-2, the V gene TRBV18; D is perhaps TRBD2 (6 bases). Germline V gives CDR1 KGHSH, CDR2 LQKENI. The germline V and J ends were trimmed by 0 bases and 8 bases, with 22 bases remaining between them. The CDR3 runs to 18 residues. CDR3 nucleotide sequence: TGTGCCAGCTCACCACCGTTTCTGCCCGGGGCCGGGACTGGGGAGCTGTTTTTT. The encoded protein is CASSPPFLPGAGTGELFF.

The chain links TRBV27 to TRBJ2-1, with TRBD1 identical over 7 bases. The length of the CDR3 is 14 residues. CDR1 and CDR2 (germline): MNHEY, SMNVEV (reference sequence). V lost 0 bases to trimming and J lost 8 bases; unmatched junction nucleotides: 4. CDR3 sequence (DNA): TGTGCCAGCAGTTTATCGAGAGGGGGCGATGAGCAGTTCTTC. It yields the protein CASSLSRGGDEQFF.

This clone came up a few times. This chain uses TRBV19 with TRBJ2-6; no reliable D call. The CDR3 runs to 14 residues. Looked up from germline, CDR1 is LNHDA and CDR2 is SQIVND (reference sequence). Trimming removed 6 bases from V and 2 bases from J, with 8 bases in between. The CDR3 reads CASSGSPGANVLTF. Written as DNA, the CDR3 is TGTGCCAGTAGCGGAAGCCCTGGGGCCAACGTCCTGACTTTC.

In its sample, this clone was seen once. The chain recombines TRBV7-2 with TRBJ2-7, with 8 bases aligning to TRBD1. J was trimmed by 3 bases and V by 0 bases; bases with no gene match: 4. The CDR3 covers 15 residues. Germline V gene sequence: CDR1 SGHTA, CDR2 FQGNSA. The CDR3 DNA is TGTGCCAGCAGCTTAGCGCATGACAGGGGCTACGAGCAGTACTTC. Encoded protein: CASSLAHDRGYEQYF.

In this sample, this clone turned up once. The chain recombines TRBV5-8 with TRBJ2-2; 11 bases fit TRBD2. There are 16 residues in the CDR3. CDR1 is SGHTS and CDR2 is YDEGEE in the germline V gene. Trimming took 1 base from V and 8 from J; bases not matched to a gene: 7. CDR3 DNA sequence: TGTGCCAGCAGCTTGCGACTAGCGGGAACATCGGGGGAGCTGTTTTTT. Residues: CASSLRLAGTSGELFF.

V gene TRBV28 combines with J gene TRBJ1-1, with D tentatively TRBD1 (5 bases). CDR3 size: 14 residues. V lost 5 bases and J 2 bases, leaving 12 bases between the germline ends. The germline CDR1 and CDR2 sequences are MDHEN and SYDVKM. The CDR3 loop reads CASSVIDSNTEAFF. The CDR3 coding sequence is TGTGCCAGCAGTGTCATAGACAGCAACACTGAAGCTTTCTTT.

The chain joins TRBV28 to TRBJ2-3, with 9 positions matching TRBD2. Germline V gene data show CDR1 as MDHEN and CDR2 as SYDVKM. This CDR3 contains 14 residues. The DNA for the CDR3 is TGTACCACCCGCGGGAGGGTATACACGGATACGCAGTATTTT. This translates into CTTRGRVYTDTQYF.

The CDR3: CATSRMRGSYNEQFF. In DNA form, the CDR3 reads TGTGCCACCAGCAGAATGCGGGGTTCCTACAATGAGCAGTTCTTC. V gene TRBV15 combines with J gene TRBJ2-1; weak D call: TRBD2 (6 bases). Trimming cost V 2 bases and J 1 base, with 9 bases left between them. The CDR3 is 15 residues long. Germline lookup yields CDR1 LNHNV and CDR2 YYDKDF (reference sequence).

This clone appeared a single time. This chain links TRBV10-1 with TRBJ1-3, with TRBD1 matching 8 bases. The CDR3 covers 14 residues. V lost 8 bases, J lost 4 bases, and 7 bases stayed unmatched. Per the germline V gene, CDR1 is WNHNN and CDR2 is SYGVQD (reference sequence). CDR3 bases: TGCGCCAGCCTCACCAGGGGGCAGGGAAACACCATATATTTT. The encoded protein is CASLTRGQGNTIYF.

The chain uses TRBV9 and TRBJ2-7, with 7 bases matching TRBD2. Germline-derived CDR1 and CDR2 are SGDLS and YYNGEE. The CDR3 length is 14 residues. After removal of 4 bases from V and 2 bases from J, the junction contained 6 bases not matched to a gene. The CDR3 DNA reads TGTGCCAGCAGCCCCGGGAGGTCCACCTACGAGCAGTACTTC. Its protein is CASSPGRSTYEQYF.

The rearrangement uses TRBV4-1 and TRBJ2-1; 16 bases are a match to TRBD2. Losses at the gene ends were 4 bases for V and 6 bases for J; bases not matched to a gene: 6. This CDR3 spans 17 amino acids. Germline V gives CDR1 MGHRA, CDR2 YSYEKL. The CDR3 spells CASSPGTSGRGFNEQFF. CDR3 in DNA: TGCGCCAGCAGCCCCGGGACTAGCGGGAGGGGCTTCAATGAGCAGTTCTTC.

The chain is built from TRBV6-5 and TRBJ1-1; D might be TRBD1 (6 bases). V was shortened by 2 bases and J by 5 bases, with 12 bases between the two germline ends. The CDR3 sequence is 14 residues long. Germline loops: CDR1 MNHEY, CDR2 SVGAGI. Here the CDR3 reads CASSYVSRGTEAFF. The CDR3 nucleotides are TGTGCCAGCAGTTACGTGAGTAGGGGGACTGAAGCTTTCTTT.

The rearrangement uses TRBV27 and TRBJ1-1; a possible D gene is TRBD1 (6 bases). Germline V CDR1 and CDR2: MNHEY, SMNVEV (reference sequence). The CDR3 contains 18 residues. V was pared by 8 bases and J by 4 bases, with 29 bases between. The CDR3 spells CASLQLRGARIGTTEAFF. For the CDR3, the DNA is TGTGCCAGCCTCCAGCTTCGGGGGGCGCGTATTGGTACCACTGAAGCTTTCTTT.

The chain employs TRBV5-4 and TRBJ2-3; D possibly corresponds to TRBD2 (6 bases). CDR3 length: 15 amino acids. Per germline, CDR1 SGHNT and CDR2 YYREEE (reference sequence). Trimming removed 1 base at V and 0 bases at J, with 9 bases between. As DNA, the CDR3 is TGTGCCAGCAGCTTGACGGCGGGAAGCACAGATACGCAGTATTTT. Translated, it gives CASSLTAGSTDTQYF.